A single sample is the source of the 24 T cell receptor beta chains below, sequenced in a study of blood T cell repertoires in COVID-19. Here immunoSEQ multiplex PCR was the method, and the copy in TCRdb shows in-frame clones only, minus some. The sample records about 260,000 clones, less than 90% being singletons. Sequencing was carried out using peripheral blood. These receptors were taken from a man in his 60s with acute or convalescent COVID-19.

The J gene is TRBJ2-5, the V gene TRBV6-6, with D unresolved. The CDR3 length is 13 residues. Germline CDR1 MNHNY, CDR2 SVGAGI (reference sequence). With 2 bases removed from V and 1 base from J, the gap between germline ends came to 5 bases. The CDR3 sequence is CASSYGPQETQYF. The CDR3 DNA is TGTGCCAGCAGTTACGGGCCCCAAGAGACCCAGTACTTC.

The genes are TRBV3-1 (or the pseudogene TRBV3-2) and TRBJ2-3; the match to TRBD2 covers 8 bases. The length of the CDR3 is 17 residues. CDR1 LGHDT and CDR2 YNNKEL come from the germline V gene (reference sequence). With V trimmed by 4 bases and J by 0 bases, 9 bases remained unmatched. In nucleotides, the CDR3 is TGTGCCAGCAGCCGGGAGACTAGCGTCCCAAGCACAGATACGCAGTATTTT. Its protein is CASSRETSVPSTDTQYF.

The rearrangement links TRBV5-1 to TRBJ1-1, with D perhaps TRBD1 (5 bases). This CDR3 contains 14 residues. In germline, CDR1 is SGHRS, CDR2 YFSETQ. V dropped 2 bases and J dropped 0 bases, with 8 bases sitting between them. Here the CDR3 reads CASSFRQLNTEAFF. The CDR3 DNA reads TGCGCCAGCAGCTTCCGACAGTTGAACACTGAAGCTTTCTTT.

V usage is TRBV27 and J usage is TRBJ1-1; 10 positions match TRBD1. The CDR3 runs to 14 residues. The germline gives CDR1 MNHEY, CDR2 SMNVEV (reference sequence). Trimming removed 4 bases from V and 11 bases from J; junction bases left unmatched: 10. The CDR3 coding sequence is TGTGCCAGCAGTTCGACCGGGACAGGGGCGACGGCTTTCTTT. Its translation is CASSSTGTGATAFF.

The V gene is TRBV5-4, the J gene TRBJ1-6; tentatively, D is TRBD1 (6 bases). Trimming shortened V by 2 bases and J by 11 bases, and 11 bases separated the two germline ends. CDR3 size: 13 residues. Germline-derived CDR1 and CDR2 are SGHNT and YYREEE (reference sequence). In nucleotides, the CDR3 is TGTGCCAGCAGCTTATCAGGGGATGCACCCCTCCACTTT. Protein: CASSLSGDAPLHF.

The J gene is TRBJ2-7, the V gene TRBV9, with 7 bases matching TRBD2. Unmatched junction bases numbered 8, after V lost 1 base and J lost 7 bases. The CDR3 runs to 14 residues. Germline V gene data show CDR1 as SGDLS and CDR2 as YYNGEE. The CDR3 DNA follows: TGTGCCAGCAGCGTAATGCGGGAGTTTGGTGAGCAGTACTTC. It is translated as CASSVMREFGEQYF.

The sample holds many counts of this clone. J is TRBJ1-1 and V is TRBV29-1; 8 bases map to TRBD1. The trim removed 7 bases at V and 0 bases at J, leaving 7 bases unmatched. This CDR3 region has 14 residues. Germline V gene data show CDR1 as SQVTM and CDR2 as ANQGSEA. In nucleotides, the CDR3 is TGCAGCGGAACAGGGGGAGGGGTGAACACTGAAGCTTTCTTT. Translating gives CSGTGGGVNTEAFF.

The chain employs TRBV12-3 or TRBV12-4 and TRBJ1-2; D is unclear. V was cut by 5 bases and J by 1 base, with 8 bases left in between. This CDR3 comprises 13 residues. CDR3: CASSLTVNYGYTF. Written as DNA, the CDR3 is TGTGCCAGCAGTCTAACAGTTAACTATGGCTACACCTTC.

This clone occurred a few times. The rearrangement uses TRBV5-1 and TRBJ2-1; TRBD2 matches at 10 bases. V shed 1 base and J 7 bases; nucleotides not matched to a gene: 5. Germline CDR1 is SGHRS and CDR2 is YFSETQ. The CDR3 has 15 residues. DNA of the CDR3: TGCGCCAGCAGCTTGACAGCGGGAGGGTTGAATGAGCAGTTCTTC. Translated: CASSLTAGGLNEQFF.

The chain combines TRBV12-3 or TRBV12-4 with TRBJ1-1; 7 bases are a match to TRBD1. The CDR3 totals 13 residues. The V and J ends lost 5 bases and 11 bases, in that order; junction bases with no gene match: 11. The DNA of the CDR3 is TGTGCCAGCAGTCTGGGGACAGCCAGCGGTGCTTTCTTT. Translated, it gives CASSLGTASGAFF.

The chain uses TRBV3-1 (or the pseudogene TRBV3-2) and TRBJ2-5, with D perhaps matching TRBD2 (6 bases). The CDR3 runs 18 residues. V was pared by 11 bases and J by 0 bases, with 28 bases between. CDR1 and CDR2 (germline): LGHDT, YNNKEL (reference sequence). CDR3 protein: CAGFLIRTNPPYQETQYF. DNA of the CDR3: TGTGCCGGATTTCTTATAAGGACTAACCCCCCCTACCAAGAGACCCAGTACTTC.

This rearrangement joins TRBV9 to TRBJ1-5; 8 bases fit TRBD1. CDR3 length equals 15 residues. Germline V gene sequence: CDR1 SGDLS, CDR2 YYNGEE. V dropped 4 bases and J dropped 3; count of bases not matched to a gene: 6. The CDR3 nucleotides read TGTGCCAGCAGCCCAGGACAGGGCCTCAATCAGCCCCAGCATTTT. It yields the protein CASSPGQGLNQPQHF.

This chain uses TRBV6-6 with TRBJ2-3, with 7 nucleotides matching TRBD1. The J segment lost 1 base and the V segment lost 3 bases, leaving 4 bases of the junction unmatched. The CDR3 contains 15 residues. Germline CDR1 is MNHNY and CDR2 is SVGAGI (reference sequence). The CDR3 coding sequence is TGTGCCAGCAGTTATGTCACAGGGGGCACAGATACGCAGTATTTT. This codes for CASSYVTGGTDTQYF.

There are a few counts of this clone. The junction differs from germline at one of its ends, possibly a read error. CDR3 sequence reads: CASSVGRDNLQREQFF. CDR3 in DNA: TGTGCCAGCAGCGTAGGTAGGGACAACCTCCAGCGGGAGCAATTCTTC. V is TRBV9 and J is TRBJ2-1; 8 bases agree with TRBD2. This CDR3 has 16 amino acids. Germline values: CDR1 SGDLS, CDR2 YYNGEE.

This clone has a handful of counts. V usage is TRBV7-6 and J usage is TRBJ2-7, with D possibly matching TRBD1 (6 bases). The V gene's germline CDR1 is SGHVS and CDR2 FNYEAQ. This CDR3 is 15 amino acids long. V lost 4 bases to trimming and J lost 0 bases, with 13 bases between them. The CDR3: CASSWGLSSSYEQYF. The CDR3 DNA follows: TGTGCCAGCAGCTGGGGGCTTTCTAGCTCCTACGAGCAGTACTTC. Looking up the rest from reference TRBV7-6 and TRBJ2-7 gives the full variable domain: GAGVSQSPRYKVTKRGQDVALRCDPISGHVSLYWYRQALGQGPEFLTYFNYEAQQDKSGLPNDRFSAERPEGSISTLTIQRTEQRDSAMYRCASSWGLSSSYEQYFGPGTRLTVT.

The chain links TRBV27 to TRBJ1-2; 10 nucleotides agree with TRBD1. The CDR3 is made up of 14 amino acids. After removal of 5 bases from V and 7 bases from J, the junction contained 7 bases not matched to a gene. Germline values: CDR1 MNHEY, CDR2 SMNVEV (reference sequence). The CDR3 spells CASSPRQGASGYTF. As DNA, the CDR3 is TGTGCCAGCAGTCCACGACAGGGGGCCTCTGGCTACACCTTC.

The chain links TRBV5-1 to TRBJ2-1; 9 nucleotides align to TRBD2. V trimming: 0 bases; J trimming: 9 bases; junction bases outside the gene matches: 4. The CDR3 contains 14 residues. CDR1 is SGHRS and CDR2 is YFSETQ in the germline V gene. Here the CDR3 reads CASSLGLAAFEQFF. CDR3 in DNA: TGCGCCAGCAGCTTGGGACTAGCGGCTTTTGAGCAGTTCTTC.

The CDR3, as DNA: TGTGCCAGCAGCCGTGGCAGGGGGCGCGGGGAAGATACGCAGTATTTT. Its translation is CASSRGRGRGEDTQYF. The V call is TRBV4-2, the J call TRBJ2-3; 8 positions agree with TRBD1. Unmatched junction bases numbered 11, after V lost 4 bases and J lost 5 bases. Germline CDR1 is LGHNA and CDR2 is YNFKEQ. This CDR3 contains 16 residues.

V is TRBV2 and J is TRBJ2-5; 8 bases are shared with TRBD2. Germline CDR1 and CDR2: SNHLY and FYNNEI. This CDR3 has 16 residues. After removal of 1 base from V and 5 bases from J, the junction contained 9 bases not matched to a gene. The CDR3 DNA is TGTGCCAGCAGTGAAGGGGGAGCGGGAGTAGCTGAGACCCAGTACTTC. Translation gives CASSEGGAGVAETQYF.

The V and J genes are TRBV5-1 and TRBJ1-4, with 7 nucleotides matching TRBD1. Germline CDR1 and CDR2: SGHRS and YFSETQ. V shed 4 bases and J 8 bases; nucleotides not matched to a gene: 11. This CDR3 has 15 amino acids. CDR3 nucleotide sequence: TGCGCCAGCAGCAGTACAACAGGGGAAGGCGAAAAACTGTTTTTT. Translation: CASSSTTGEGEKLFF.

V gene TRBV3-1 (or the pseudogene TRBV3-2) combines with J gene TRBJ1-4, with 10 bases identical to TRBD1. J lost 6 bases, V lost 6 bases, and 10 bases had no gene match. Germline V CDR1 and CDR2: LGHDT, YNNKEL (reference sequence). The CDR3 contains 16 residues. The CDR3 DNA follows: TGTGCCAGCAGGCCGGGACAGGGGACAGCCTATGAAAAACTGTTTTTT. Amino acid sequence: CASRPGQGTAYEKLFF.

The genes are TRBV3-1 (or the pseudogene TRBV3-2) and TRBJ1-6, with 8 positions matching TRBD1. CDR3 length: 15 residues. Unmatched junction bases numbered 10, after V lost 6 bases and J lost 9 bases. Per the germline V gene, CDR1 is LGHDT and CDR2 is YNNKEL (reference sequence). The chain's CDR3 is CASRPPGQVGSPLHF. DNA of the CDR3: TGTGCCAGCAGACCACCGGGACAGGTGGGTTCACCCCTCCACTTT.

The chain couples TRBV19 to TRBJ2-6; 7 nucleotides align to TRBD1. The V gene end was trimmed by 7 bases and the J gene end by 2 bases; junction bases not matched to a gene: 8. Germline V gives CDR1 LNHDA, CDR2 SQIVND (reference sequence). The CDR3 totals 16 residues. The CDR3 sequence: CASKYRGRAGANVLTF. Here the CDR3 DNA reads TGTGCCAGTAAATACAGGGGTAGAGCTGGGGCCAACGTCCTGACTTTC. The full variable domain, rest sourced from reference TRBV19 and TRBJ2-6, is DGGITQSPKYLFRKEGQNVTLSCEQNLNHDAMYWYRQDPGQGLRLIYYSQIVNDFQKGDIAEGYSVSREKKESFPLTVTSAQKNPTAFYLCASKYRGRAGANVLTFGAGSRLTVL.

The chain's CDR3 is CASSQQGAYYNEQFF. The CDR3, as DNA: TGTGCCAGCAGTCAACAGGGGGCCTACTACAATGAGCAGTTCTTC. V usage is TRBV27 and J usage is TRBJ2-1, with 9 nucleotides matching TRBD1. V was pared by 5 bases and J by 3 bases, with 5 bases of the junction left unmatched. The CDR3 is 15 residues long. The V gene's germline CDR1 is MNHEY and CDR2 SMNVEV (reference sequence).